The rows below give T cell receptor beta chains drawn from one sample of a study of T-cell memory formation after mild COVID-19. One entry per CDR3 protein results from TCRdb running MiXCR on the 5' RACE reads. The sample lists hundreds of thousands of distinct CDR3 sequences, about 23% seen once, with around 13% in the top ten. Material for sequencing was PBMCs or a T cell subset sorted from them (not recorded which). The receptors originated from an adult woman who had mild COVID-19 (a few samples of this study predate the infection). Cell type and time point are not known. Both conserved end residues are part of each CDR3. D genes are given only for firm matches. Clone size is not always given. Where it is, it says once, few, many or a class for expanded clones.

v_call	d_call	j_call	clone_size	cdr3_nt	cdr3_aa
TRBV7-9	TRBD1	TRBJ1-1	few	TGTGCCAGCAGCTTGACAGGGGGCGGGAACACTGAAGCTTTCTTT	CASSLTGGGNTEAFF
TRBV2	TRBD1	TRBJ1-2	-	TGTGCCAGCAATTTCGCACTGGAATCTCCGGGACAGGGAAGTTATTATGGCTACACCTTC	CASNFALESPGQGSYYGYTF
TRBV12-3/TRBV12-4	-	TRBJ1-2	-	TGTGCCAGCAGCCGGGGGGACTCGGACTATGGCTACACCTTC	CASSRGDSDYGYTF
TRBV7-7	-	TRBJ2-5	-	TGTGCTAGCAGCTTAGAATATCCTGAGACCCAGTACTTC	CASSLEYPETQYF
TRBV21-1	-	TRBJ2-7	few	TGTGCCAGCAGCAAAGTGTCGGCATACCCCTACGAGCAGTACTTC	CASSKVSAYPYEQYF
TRBV9	-	TRBJ2-3	-	TGTGCCAGCAGCGTATGGGACGGAGATACGCAGTATTTT	CASSVWDGDTQYF
TRBV27	-	TRBJ1-5	few	TGTGCCAGCAGTTTGAAAGGCCCGGGTAGCTTCCTAAGCAATCAGCCCCAGCATTTT	CASSLKGPGSFLSNQPQHF
TRBV4-1	-	TRBJ2-1	few	TGCGCCAGCAGCCAGGGGGTAGGGGGTCAACACAATGAGCAGTTCTTC	CASSQGVGGQHNEQFF
TRBV5-1	TRBD2	TRBJ2-5	-	TGCGCCAGCAGCTTGACTAGCGGGCACCAAGAGACCCAGTACTTC	CASSLTSGHQETQYF
TRBV7-8	-	TRBJ2-1	few	TGTGCCAGCAGCTTAGCCGGGCTTGGGTCCTACAATGAGCAGTTCTTC	CASSLAGLGSYNEQFF
TRBV19	TRBD1	TRBJ2-5	-	TGTGCCAGTAGTCTCTCGACAGGGTTAGAGACCCAGTACTTC	CASSLSTGLETQYF
TRBV5-1	-	TRBJ2-1	-	TGCGCCAGCAGCTTGCCTTTGGAACTCCAGCAGACGCAACCCCGAAACTACAATGAGCAGTTCTTC	CASSLPLELQQTQPRNYNEQFF
TRBV12-3/TRBV12-4	-	TRBJ2-1	few	TGTGCCAGCAGTTTAGGCGGGACAGATTTCTACAATGAGCAGTTCTTC	CASSLGGTDFYNEQFF
TRBV6-2/TRBV6-3	-	TRBJ2-7	few	TGTGCCAGCAGGACTCGACAGAACTCCTACGAGCAGTACTTC	CASRTRQNSYEQYF
TRBV12-3/TRBV12-4	-	TRBJ1-1	-	TGTGCCAGCAGTTTATCCCTGGGAGAGAACACTGAAGCTTTCTTT	CASSLSLGENTEAFF
TRBV12-3/TRBV12-4	TRBD2	TRBJ2-2	once	TGTGCCAGCAGTCTTAGCGGGAGTGGCACCGGGGAGCTGTTTTTT	CASSLSGSGTGELFF
TRBV14	-	TRBJ2-1	-	TGTGCCAGCAGCCCTCAGCAGGGAAGGGGTGAGCAGTTCTTC	CASSPQQGRGEQFF
TRBV5-1	TRBD1	TRBJ1-4	few	TGCGCCAGCAGCTCGAGACGTCCGGGACAGGGTGAAAAACTGTTTTTT	CASSSRRPGQGEKLFF
TRBV12-3/TRBV12-4	-	TRBJ2-7	-	TGTGCCAGCAGTCATATCATCTACGAGCAGTACTTC	CASSHIIYEQYF
TRBV19	-	TRBJ2-3	-	TGTGCCAGTAGTTCCCGGACTGTCACAGATACGCAGTATTTT	CASSSRTVTDTQYF
TRBV4-3	TRBD1	TRBJ1-1	few	TGCGCCAGCAGCCAAATTTGGACAGGGACCACTGAAGCTTTCTTT	CASSQIWTGTTEAFF
TRBV20-1	TRBD1	TRBJ1-2	few	TGCAGTGCTAGACCTCCGTCGGACAGGCGAAACTATGGCTACACCTTC	CSARPPSDRRNYGYTF
TRBV20-1	-	TRBJ1-4	-	TGCAGTGCTAGAGATCCGACGAAAGGGGGGAAACTGTTTTTT	CSARDPTKGGKLFF
TRBV3-1	-	TRBJ2-7	-	TGTGCCAGCAGCCACCCCCTCGGGGAGCAGTACTTC	CASSHPLGEQYF
TRBV5-6	TRBD2	TRBJ2-3	once	TGTGCCAGCAGCTGGGGAGCGGGAGCAGCAGATACGCAGTATTTT	CASSWGAGAADTQYF
TRBV20-1	-	TRBJ2-7	-	TGCAGTGCCCAGAGGCAGGCCTACGAGCAGTACTTC	CSAQRQAYEQYF
TRBV6-1	TRBD2	TRBJ2-1	few	TGTGCCAGCAGTGAAGCGGGAGGGGCTGAGCAGTTCTTC	CASSEAGGAEQFF
TRBV5-6	TRBD1	TRBJ1-2	-	TGTGCCAGCAGCTGGCGCCCACGGACAGGGAAATATGGCTACACCTTC	CASSWRPRTGKYGYTF
TRBV4-3	TRBD1	TRBJ1-2	few	TGCGCCAGCAGCCAACCGGGACAGGCTAACTATGGCTACACCTTC	CASSQPGQANYGYTF
TRBV24-1	TRBD2	TRBJ2-1	-	TGTGCCACCCGGACTAGCGGGAGAGGCGATGAGCAGTTCTTC	CATRTSGRGDEQFF
TRBV5-6	-	TRBJ2-3	-	TGTGCCAGCAGACGGACAAGGCGGGATACGCAGTATTTT	CASRRTRRDTQYF
TRBV7-2	-	TRBJ2-4	few	TGTGCCAGCAGCTTAGCGGGGGGCCGGGGAAACATTCAGTACTTC	CASSLAGGRGNIQYF
TRBV6-9	TRBD1	TRBJ1-2	few	TGTGGACAGGGAAGGAACTACACCTTC	CGQGRNYTF
TRBV6-5	-	TRBJ1-4	-	TGTGCCAGCAGTTACCAGGACTTGGGTGAAAAACTGTTTTTT	CASSYQDLGEKLFF
TRBV11-1	-	TRBJ2-6	once	TGTGCCAGCAGCAGCGGACGAGGGCCTGGGGCCAACGTCCTGACTTTC	CASSSGRGPGANVLTF
TRBV20-1	-	TRBJ1-5	few	TGCAGTGCTCGCTCACAGCTTTCCAATCAGCCCCAGCATTTT	CSARSQLSNQPQHF
TRBV5-1	-	TRBJ2-3	few	TGCGCCAGCAGCTTGGTAAGGGGCTCGGGGACAGATACGCAGTATTTT	CASSLVRGSGTDTQYF
TRBV7-9	TRBD1	TRBJ2-7	few	TGTGCCAGCAGCTCCGACAGGGGATCCTACGAGCAGTACTTC	CASSSDRGSYEQYF
TRBV7-9	-	TRBJ1-1	-	TGTGCCAGCAGCAAAATTACGAACACTGAAGCTTTCTTT	CASSKITNTEAFF
TRBV5-1	-	TRBJ1-1	-	TGCGCCAGCAGCGTACAACCCCCAGGGAACACTGAAGCTTTCTTT	CASSVQPPGNTEAFF
TRBV2	TRBD1	TRBJ1-1	few	TGTGCCAGCAGTCAGGGGGCTGTCACTGAAGCTTTCTTT	CASSQGAVTEAFF
TRBV11-2	-	TRBJ2-6	-	TGTGCCAGCAGCTTAAGCGTGGGGTTGGGGGCCAACGTCCTGACTTTC	CASSLSVGLGANVLTF
TRBV19	-	TRBJ2-7	-	TGTGCCAGTAGTATGGGGACATTTGAAGAGCAGTACTTC	CASSMGTFEEQYF
TRBV30	-	TRBJ2-2	-	TGTGCCTGGAGTATTCTAGCAATCACCGGGGAGCTGTTTTTT	CAWSILAITGELFF
TRBV11-2	TRBD2	TRBJ2-7	few	TGTGCCAGCAGGGGGGGGGTCTCCTACGAGCAGTACTTC	CASRGGVSYEQYF
TRBV4-3	-	TRBJ2-7	-	TGCGCCAGCAGCCAACTAATTGGTCGCTACGAGCAGTACTTC	CASSQLIGRYEQYF
TRBV21-1	-	TRBJ2-1	-	TGTGCCAGCAGCCGGACGATCCTCATAGGTTGGGCCTACAATGAGCAGTTCTTC	CASSRTILIGWAYNEQFF
TRBV27	TRBD2	TRBJ2-3	few	TGTGCCAGCAGTTTAGCCCGGACTAGCGGCTACACAGATACGCAGTATTTT	CASSLARTSGYTDTQYF
TRBV7-2	TRBD2	TRBJ2-1	-	TGTGCCAGCAGCTTATCTGTAGCGGGAGGGCAGTTCTTC	CASSLSVAGGQFF
TRBV20-1	-	TRBJ2-2	-	TGCAGTGCTAGGCCTGGGAGAGGGCACACCGGGGAGCTGTTTTTT	CSARPGRGHTGELFF
TRBV11-3	-	TRBJ1-1	-	TGTGCCAGCAGCCACCAGGACAGATTGAACACTGAAGCTTTCTTT	CASSHQDRLNTEAFF
TRBV9	-	TRBJ2-3	-	TGTGCCAGCAGCGTATTTCGTGCGACAGATACGCAGTATTTT	CASSVFRATDTQYF
TRBV29-1	-	TRBJ1-2	-	TGCAGTGGTCGGGGTAACTATGGCTACACCTTC	CSGRGNYGYTF